This T cell receptor beta chain derives from a study of blood T cell repertoires in COVID-19. Study summary: Sites in the United States, Italy and Spain provided acute and convalescent COVID-19 samples. T cells, B-cell-depleted T cells, or PBMCs supplied cDNA or gDNA.

There are 13 residues in the CDR3. Germline lookup yields CDR1 ENHRY and CDR2 SYGVKD. Trimming left V 4 bases short and J 1 base short, with 4 bases between. In the source study's methods: Amplified reference gene primers provided the basis for estimating nucleated cell counts. The table came from immunoSEQ multiplex PCR; TCRdb's copy has only in-frame clones and leaves some out. That table supplies the V and J calls and clone size; D and trimming were determined from the DNA. The table records 70,000 to 80,000 clones, nearly 80% of them present only once. The V call is TRBV10-3, the J call TRBJ2-2; D remains unclear. The receptor was isolated from a human donor in a cohort sampled during active COVID-19. Sample: peripheral blood. The CDR3 region is CAISALNTGELFF. The CDR3, as DNA: TGTGCCATCAGTGCATTGAACACCGGGGAGCTGTTTTTT.